The 32 T cell receptor beta chains below all came from one sample that was sequenced in a study of T cell responses to AZD1222 COVID-19 vaccine. The protocol was immunoSEQ multiplex PCR, while the TCRdb copy is restricted to in-frame clones and leaves out a portion. The sample has about 130,000 clones, 93% seen once; the top ten hold about 0.91%. Sequencing used peripheral blood, obtained on day 0 of AZD1222 vaccination. All receptors derive from an adult in good health.

The chain is built from TRBV7-9 and TRBJ1-3, with D maybe TRBD1 (5 bases). V was shortened by 5 bases and J by 0 bases, with 14 bases between the two germline ends. The V gene's germline CDR1 is SEHNR and CDR2 FQNEAQ (reference sequence). This CDR3 is built from 16 residues. The CDR3 sequence: CASSPGTSSSGNTIYF. The DNA of the CDR3 is TGTGCCAGCAGCCCGGGGACGTCCAGCTCTGGAAACACCATATATTTT.

This clone was observed once. The chain is built from TRBV2 and TRBJ1-1; the match to TRBD1 covers 8 bases. The CDR3 loop spans 16 amino acids. From germline, CDR1 is SNHLY and CDR2 FYNNEI. The V gene end was trimmed by 5 bases and the J gene end by 1 base; junction bases not matched to a gene: 9. In nucleotides, the CDR3 is TGTGCCAGCAGTCTGGGGCAGGGGGCGGGGAACACTGAAGCTTTCTTT. Protein: CASSLGQGAGNTEAFF.

J is TRBJ2-2 and V is TRBV19; D ambiguous. This CDR3 has 12 amino acids. Germline CDR1 is LNHDA and CDR2 is SQIVND (reference sequence). Trimming shortened V by 7 bases and J by 0 bases, and 3 bases separated the two germline ends. The CDR3 here is CASKPNTGELFF. In DNA, the CDR3 is TGTGCCAGTAAGCCGAACACCGGGGAGCTGTTTTTT.

The gene calls are TRBV29-1 and TRBJ2-3; 8 bases are a match to TRBD1. Per the germline V gene, CDR1 is SQVTM and CDR2 is ANQGSEA. The CDR3 consists of 16 residues. The ends lost 4 bases at V and 3 bases at J; junction bases unmatched: 12. CDR3 sequence (DNA): TGCAGCGTTGTGAAACAGGGGGGAGGTATAACAGATACGCAGTATTTT. Protein product: CSVVKQGGGITDTQYF.

This chain joins TRBV4-1 and TRBJ2-3, with D perhaps TRBD2 (5 bases). The CDR3 is 16 amino acids. V shed 1 base and J shed 0 bases, with 11 bases lying between them. Germline lookup yields CDR1 MGHRA and CDR2 YSYEKL. For the CDR3, the DNA is TGCGCCAGCAGCCAAGGGAGGCTGTCTAGCACAGATACGCAGTATTTT. It specifies CASSQGRLSSTDTQYF.

This sequence joins TRBV10-3 and TRBJ1-2; 8 bases are shared with TRBD1. The germline CDR1 and CDR2 sequences are ENHRY and SYGVKD. V shed 9 bases and J 2 bases; nucleotides not matched to a gene: 14. This CDR3 has 16 residues. The CDR3 nucleotides are TGTGCCATGAGTCCCTGGAGTCCAGGGGGCAACTATGGCTACACCTTC. This codes for CAMSPWSPGGNYGYTF.

The chain carries TRBV7-9 and TRBJ2-3, with unresolved D. The CDR3 sequence is 13 residues long. The V end lost 4 bases, the J end lost 0 bases, and 5 bases lay between the germline ends. Germline V lookup: CDR1 SEHNR, CDR2 FQNEAQ (reference sequence). The CDR3 DNA sequence: TGTGCCAGCAGCTCCTCTAGCACAGATACGCAGTATTTT. Translating gives CASSSSSTDTQYF.

CDR3: CASSPRSGQPATNEKLFF. The CDR3 DNA is TGTGCCAGCAGTCCCCGGTCGGGACAGCCCGCAACTAATGAAAAACTGTTTTTT. The rearrangement joins TRBV6-6 to TRBJ1-4; 7 nucleotides line up with TRBD1. J gave up 0 bases and V 5 bases, and 12 bases lay outside the gene matches. This CDR3 has 18 residues. Germline V lookup: CDR1 MNHNY, CDR2 SVGAGI (reference sequence).

The chain uses TRBV27 and TRBJ2-1; 8 bases are shared with TRBD1. The CDR3 contains 15 residues. Germline V gives CDR1 MNHEY, CDR2 SMNVEV (reference sequence). V shed 4 bases, J shed 9 bases, and the junction held 11 bases outside the gene matches. CDR3 bases: TGTGCCAGCAGTTCAGGACAGGGTCCTTCCACTGAGCAGTTCTTC. Amino acids: CASSSGQGPSTEQFF.

The CDR3 DNA reads as TGTGCCAGCATGGGACTAGCGGAAAGCACAGATACGCAGTATTTT. The encoded protein is CASMGLAESTDTQYF. The chain has TRBV6-5 and TRBJ2-3; the match to TRBD2 covers 11 bases. V was clipped by 7 bases and J by 0 bases; unmatched bases: 3. This CDR3 spans 15 amino acids. CDR1 and CDR2 from the germline V gene are MNHEY and SVGAGI.

This rearrangement joins TRBV30 to TRBJ1-1; the match to TRBD1 covers 7 bases. The CDR3 length is 16 residues. Germline V lookup: CDR1 GTSNPN, CDR2 SVGIG (reference sequence). Trimming at V came to 4 bases and at J to 3 bases, leaving 14 bases not matched to a gene. CDR3 sequence reads: CAWNQKTYRGDTEAFF. The CDR3 region has the DNA TGTGCCTGGAACCAGAAAACTTACAGGGGAGACACTGAAGCTTTCTTT.

This clone showed up just a few times. This rearrangement joins TRBV6-5 to TRBJ1-3; unclear D gene. V was shortened by 6 bases and J by 0 bases, with 12 bases between the two germline ends. The CDR3 runs 15 residues. Germline V gene sequence: CDR1 MNHEY, CDR2 SVGAGI. CDR3 loop: CASRPQWGSGNTIYF. As DNA, the CDR3 is TGTGCCAGCAGGCCCCAGTGGGGCTCTGGAAACACCATATATTTT.

The chain links TRBV4-1 to TRBJ1-5, with D perhaps TRBD1 (5 bases). The length of the CDR3 is 15 residues. Germline values: CDR1 MGHRA, CDR2 YSYEKL. V lost 0 bases and J 1 base, leaving 7 bases between the germline ends. Here the CDR3 DNA reads TGCGCCAGCAGCCAAGATGGGGACAGCAATCAGCCCCAGCATTTT. Translation gives CASSQDGDSNQPQHF.

The J gene is TRBJ2-2, the V gene TRBV7-9, with D perhaps matching TRBD1 (6 bases). The ends were cut back, 5 bases at V and 5 bases at J, with 15 bases in the middle. The CDR3 totals 15 residues. Germline loops: CDR1 SEHNR, CDR2 FQNEAQ (reference sequence). CDR3 sequence: CASSHGQTTTGELFF. CDR3 sequence (DNA): TGTGCCAGCAGCCACGGACAGACCACTACCGGGGAGCTGTTTTTT.

V usage is TRBV15 and J usage is TRBJ1-4, with D unclear. Germline lookup yields CDR1 LNHNV and CDR2 YYDKDF (reference sequence). The CDR3 covers 16 residues. The V and J ends lost 0 bases and 3 bases respectively, with 11 bases between them. The CDR3 DNA follows: TGTGCCACCAGCAGAGATCGTTCAGCCTCTAATGAAAAACTGTTTTTT. This gives the protein CATSRDRSASNEKLFF.

The rearrangement links TRBV18 to TRBJ2-3; D perhaps matches TRBD1 (5 bases). Germline CDR1 KGHSH, CDR2 LQKENI. Trimming took 3 bases from V and 6 from J, leaving 16 bases between them. This CDR3 has 15 amino acids. The CDR3 nucleotides read TGTGCCAGCTCACCCGATGGACAACAAGGGGATACGCAGTATTTT. Its translation is CASSPDGQQGDTQYF.

This chain uses TRBV7-9 with TRBJ1-6, with 8 bases identical to TRBD1. CDR3 length equals 14 residues. Trimming cost V 7 bases and J 7 bases; bases outside gene matches: 6. Germline CDR1 is SEHNR and CDR2 is FQNEAQ (reference sequence). CDR3 region: CASNRDRSNSPLHF. CDR3 coding DNA: TGTGCCAGCAACCGGGACAGGAGCAATTCACCCCTCCACTTT.

The chain combines TRBV5-1 with TRBJ1-5; D remains unclear. In germline, CDR1 is SGHRS, CDR2 YFSETQ. The CDR3 totals 14 residues. With 1 base removed from V and 7 bases from J, the gap between germline ends came to 12 bases. The CDR3 DNA reads TGCGCCAGCAGCTTGACCGGACCGGGGCAGCCCCAGCATTTT. Its protein product is CASSLTGPGQPQHF.

This clone came up once. The chain has TRBV12-5 and TRBJ2-1; D gene ambiguous. This CDR3 region has 13 residues. Trimming cost V 7 bases and J 4 bases, with 11 bases left between them. The V gene's germline CDR1 is LGHNT and CDR2 FRNRAP. CDR3 coding DNA: TGTGCTAGTGAGCCAGCCAAATACAATGAGCAGTTCTTC. It specifies CASEPAKYNEQFF.

This chain uses TRBV5-6 with TRBJ1-6; D not resolved. The ends were cut back, 1 base at V and 6 bases at J, with 8 bases in the middle. The V gene's germline CDR1 is SGHDT and CDR2 YYEEEE. This CDR3 region has 14 residues. CDR3 in amino acids: CASSLSMANSPLHF. In DNA form, the CDR3 reads TGTGCCAGCAGCTTGAGTATGGCTAATTCACCCCTCCACTTT.

This chain connects TRBV30 to TRBJ2-7; 8 bases map to TRBD1. This CDR3 spans 15 amino acids. The ends lost 2 bases at V and 5 bases at J; junction bases unmatched: 11. CDR1 and CDR2 (germline): GTSNPN, SVGIG (reference sequence). CDR3 sequence reads: CAWSLISGGGNEQYF. CDR3 bases: TGTGCCTGGAGTTTAATCTCAGGGGGCGGGAACGAGCAGTACTTC.

This chain uses TRBV2 with TRBJ1-1; 10 nucleotides line up with TRBD1. The CDR3 is made up of 15 amino acids. The J segment lost 4 bases and the V segment lost 3 bases, leaving 5 bases of the junction unmatched. CDR1 is SNHLY and CDR2 is FYNNEI in the germline V gene. CDR3: CASSDYDRGPTEAFF. CDR3 in DNA: TGTGCCAGCAGTGACTACGACAGGGGGCCCACTGAAGCTTTCTTT.

In this sample, this clone turned up once. The V call is TRBV7-2, the J call TRBJ1-2; TRBD1 agrees at 7 bases. V was pared by 0 bases and J by 4 bases, with 11 bases of the junction left unmatched. This CDR3 has 17 amino acids. CDR1 is SGHTA and CDR2 is FQGNSA in the germline V gene. The CDR3 nucleotides are TGTGCCAGCAGCTTAGCCAGGGGGACACCGATCCTCTATGGCTACACCTTC. Protein sequence: CASSLARGTPILYGYTF.

This clone was observed once. The chain uses TRBV7-6 and TRBJ1-3; 8 positions match TRBD1. After removal of 4 bases from V and 4 bases from J, the junction contained 9 bases not matched to a gene. Per the germline V gene, CDR1 is SGHVS and CDR2 is FNYEAQ. The CDR3 runs to 16 residues. The DNA of the CDR3 is TGTGCCAGCAGCTCGTTCGCGTGGACAGGGGGAAACACCATATATTTT. Translated, it gives CASSSFAWTGGNTIYF.

The J gene is TRBJ1-1, the V gene TRBV2; no clear D. Germline V gene sequence: CDR1 SNHLY, CDR2 FYNNEI. V lost 4 bases and J lost 1, with 7 bases in between. This CDR3 contains 13 residues. CDR3 region: CASSAPENTEAFF. CDR3 coding DNA: TGTGCCAGCAGTGCACCGGAGAACACTGAAGCTTTCTTT.

The chain joins TRBV4-2 to TRBJ1-3; 7 bases match TRBD1. Germline CDR1 is LGHNA and CDR2 is YNFKEQ. CDR3 size: 17 residues. Losses at the gene ends were 0 bases for V and 0 bases for J; bases not matched to a gene: 5. The chain's CDR3 is CASSQEGTANSGNTIYF. Written as DNA, the CDR3 is TGTGCCAGCAGCCAAGAGGGGACAGCTAACTCTGGAAACACCATATATTTT.

The chain couples TRBV18 to TRBJ2-7, with TRBD1 as a possible D gene (6 bases). Trimming pared 5 bases from V and 2 bases from J, leaving 16 bases between. The V gene's germline CDR1 is KGHSH and CDR2 LQKENI. CDR3 length equals 15 residues. CDR3 amino acids: CASSSLQGVTYEQYF. CDR3 nucleotide sequence: TGTGCCAGCTCATCACTACAGGGTGTTACCTACGAGCAGTACTTC.

The chain combines TRBV19 with TRBJ1-5, with D possibly being TRBD1 (5 bases). This CDR3 comprises 14 residues. V lost 6 bases to trimming and J lost 3 bases, with 12 bases between them. Germline-derived CDR1 and CDR2 are LNHDA and SQIVND (reference sequence). CDR3 DNA sequence: TGTGCCAGTAGCTGGGGGACGAACAATCAGCCCCAGCATTTT. Translating gives CASSWGTNNQPQHF.

Details on this clone: A read error may produce the germline difference seen at one junction end. J is TRBJ2-7 and V is TRBV6-5, with D possibly called TRBD1 or TRBD2 (6 bases each). Germline V gene lookup returns CDR1 MNHEY and CDR2 SVGAGI. The CDR3 length is 14 residues. CDR3 region: CASSDSRGAYEQYF. The CDR3 nucleotides are TGTGCCAGCAGTGACTCAAGGGGGGCTTACGAGCAGTACTTC.

This CDR3 is CASSPWTGSRGNYGYTF. CDR3 DNA sequence: TGTGCCAGCAGCCCATGGACAGGGAGCCGGGGAAACTATGGCTACACCTTC. The chain is built from TRBV7-9 and TRBJ1-2, with TRBD1 matching over 8 bases. The V segment lost 5 bases and the J segment 2 bases; nucleotides outside the gene matches: 13. Germline assignment: CDR1 SEHNR and CDR2 FQNEAQ (reference sequence). This CDR3 spans 17 amino acids.

V and J are TRBV7-9 and TRBJ1-2; D is unresolved. The CDR3 totals 13 residues. Germline V gene data show CDR1 as SEHNR and CDR2 as FQNEAQ (reference sequence). V dropped 3 bases and J dropped 4 bases, with 9 bases sitting between them. CDR3 DNA: TGTGCCAGCAGCTTCGAACCGGTCTATGGCTACACCTTC. Translation gives CASSFEPVYGYTF.

Of note for this clone: This specimen includes other DNA sequences encoding the same CDR3. The chain recombines TRBV12-3 or TRBV12-4 with TRBJ2-5, with TRBD1 identical over 7 bases. V shed 6 bases, J shed 5 bases, and the junction held 6 bases outside the gene matches. This CDR3 contains 13 residues. The CDR3 nucleotides are TGTGCCAGCAGCCCCGACAGGGAGGAGACCCAGTACTTC. Its translation: CASSPDREETQYF.